Listed below are T cell receptor beta chains from one sample, sequenced in a study of shared clonotypes between healthy human individuals. Sequencing used immunoSEQ multiplex PCR; TCRdb keeps in-frame clones, though not all of them. The sample gives a few million clones, around nine tenths of which show up once; 0.14% is in the top ten. The sample consisted of naive CD4+ T cells sorted from blood. The receptors were sampled from a man between 18 and 29 years old in good health. Each CDR3 is given with its conserved first and last residue.

TRBV5-1,CASSLGGTGGFYEQYF
TRBV5-4,CASSSLAGGQETQYF
TRBV28,CASLSPNRETQYF
TRBV6-5,CASSLREVGYGYTF
TRBV18,CASSGLAGAYEQYF
TRBV20-1,CSAAMETEAFF
TRBV9,CASSLNSGQNTGELFF
TRBV18,CASSEGQGRYEQYF
TRBV7-2,CASSRTGAYGYTF
TRBV5-1,CASSLAKGGGSSYEQYF
TRBV5-1,CASSWSTGNTEAFF
TRBV5-1,CASSRQGGYGYTF
TRBV14,CASSQGEQTRGKLFF
TRBV11-3,CASSSGTSGSSDTQYF
TRBV2,CASSGTSTGELFF
TRBV6-6,CASSYSRGYQPQHF
TRBV5-4,CASSSRDLAETQYF
TRBV11-2,CASSLRQGLHEQYF
TRBV5-1,CASSLAASSYNEQFF
TRBV2,CASRNEGPRVGQYF
TRBV7-2,CASRKQGAPGETQYF
TRBV4-3,CASSQDIVGYEQYF
TRBV2,CASSEAKGVRGNTIYF
TRBV9,CASSVASGFPYEQYF
TRBV29-1,CSVRQGMVGEQYF
TRBV6-4,CASSVQGGEKLFF
TRBV7-2,CASSLDSSRQETQYF
TRBV6-4,CATKRGIGTGELFF
TRBV2,CASTDYNEQFF